This TCR beta chain was sequenced for a study of graft-versus-host responses after intestinal transplantation. Clones were read by immunoSEQ multiplex PCR, and TCRdb kept only the in-frame ones, dropping some. The repertoire holds more than 25,000 clones, about 95% seen once, with nearly 0.85% in the top ten. The CDR3 spans 14 residues. With V trimmed by 0 bases and J by 9 bases, 7 bases remained unmatched. Germline V lookup: CDR1 SEHNR, CDR2 FQNEAQ (reference sequence). This specimen consisted of PBMCs, obtained roughly 32 days after intestinal transplant. This chain connects TRBV7-9 to TRBJ1-1; the match to TRBD1 covers 7 bases. This receptor was obtained from a human patient who received an intestinal transplant, so some T cells may come from the graft donor. CDR3 nucleotide sequence: TGTGCCAGCAGCTTAGCCCCTGGACAGGAGAAAGCTTTCTTT. Translation gives CASSLAPGQEKAFF.